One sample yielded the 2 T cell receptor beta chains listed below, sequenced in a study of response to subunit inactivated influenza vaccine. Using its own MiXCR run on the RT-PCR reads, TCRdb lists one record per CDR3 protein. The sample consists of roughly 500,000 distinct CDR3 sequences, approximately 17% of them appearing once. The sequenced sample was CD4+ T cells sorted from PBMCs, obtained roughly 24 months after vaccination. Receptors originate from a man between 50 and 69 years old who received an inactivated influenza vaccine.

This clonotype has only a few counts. CDR3 sequence: CASSYQLSGNTIYF. The CDR3 region has the DNA TGTGCCAGCAGTTACCAGCTATCTGGAAACACCATATATTTT. This chain joins TRBV6-2 or TRBV6-3 and TRBJ1-3, with D unresolved. This CDR3 has 14 residues. V was pared by 2 bases and J by 1 base, with 6 bases between. CDR1 MNHEY and CDR2 SVGEGT come from the germline V gene.

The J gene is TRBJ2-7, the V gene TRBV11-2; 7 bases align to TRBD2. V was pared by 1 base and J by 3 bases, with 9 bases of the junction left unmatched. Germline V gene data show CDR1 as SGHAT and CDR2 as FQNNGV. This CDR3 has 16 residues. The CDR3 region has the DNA TGTGCCAGCAGCTTAGCGGGGGGAAGGGGTATCTACGAGCAGTACTTC. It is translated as CASSLAGGRGIYEQYF.